This T cell receptor (beta chain) was obtained from a study of OX40 agonist ivuxolimab in advanced cancers. As for the study in general: Participants, approximately 81% male, averaged roughly 60 years of age, ranging from roughly 23 to 90. Study results and limitations: The study observed clonal expansion of CD4+ and CD8+ blood T cells by week 6 at 0.1 to 3.0 mg/kg. Antigens targeted by the expanded peripheral T cells were not determined.

Germline CDR1 reads MDHEN; CDR2 reads SYDVKM. The CDR3 runs 11 residues. Trimming took 6 bases from V and 8 from J, leaving 10 bases between them. This clone was counted only a few times. The antigen remains unidentified. Assay: immunoSEQ multiplex PCR; the TCRdb copy retains only in-frame clones and omits some. The data contain 80,000 or so clones, around 85% of them singletons. The sequence derives from an adult with an advanced solid tumor such as melanoma, head and neck, liver or kidney cancer. The rearrangement uses TRBV28 and TRBJ1-2; D gene unclear. The source material was CD4+ or CD8+ T cells sorted from blood, sampled in a trial of the OX40 agonist ivuxolimab. CDR3 coding DNA: TGTGCCAGCAGACCCTCATCGGGCTACACCTTC. Its translation is CASRPSSGYTF.